Shown below are 22 T cell receptor beta chains from a single sample sequenced in a study of cytomegalovirus exposure and HLA in healthy donors. Use of 60 Vbeta and 13 Jbeta primers characterized the PCR. The table came from immunoSEQ multiplex PCR; TCRdb's copy has only in-frame clones and leaves some out. The sample holds 150,000 to 200,000 clones, around 83% seen once. Sequencing was done on a sample of PBMCs. These receptor sequences come from a man between 50 and 59 years old in good health and CMV-seropositive.

The V call is TRBV5-6, the J call TRBJ2-1; 10 bases line up with TRBD1. Germline V gene lookup returns CDR1 SGHDT and CDR2 YYEEEE. The CDR3 loop spans 15 amino acids. Losses at the gene ends were 2 bases for V and 7 bases for J; bases not matched to a gene: 6. The CDR3 DNA sequence: TGTGCCAGCAGCTTCCGGGACAGGGGAAGAAATGAGCAGTTCTTC. It encodes CASSFRDRGRNEQFF.

This clone was found once. J is TRBJ1-1 and V is TRBV7-3; the match to TRBD1 covers 7 bases. J lost 7 bases, V lost 5 bases, and 10 bases had no gene match. The germline V gene encodes CDR1 SGHTA and CDR2 FQGTGA. CDR3 length: 14 amino acids. In nucleotides, the CDR3 is TGTGCCAGCAGCACTTTTGCAGGGGGTGGTGAAGCTTTCTTT. Residues: CASSTFAGGGEAFF.

The sample holds a few counts of this clone. The chain is built from TRBV11-2 and TRBJ2-3; D is possibly TRBD1 (5 bases). V lost 7 bases to trimming and J lost 6 bases, with 17 bases between them. The CDR3 is 14 amino acids. From germline, CDR1 is SGHAT and CDR2 FQNNGV. CDR3 sequence reads: CASNQGVRVDTQYF. For the CDR3, the DNA is TGTGCCAGCAACCAAGGGGTCAGGGTCGATACGCAGTATTTT.

J is TRBJ2-5 and V is TRBV12-2; the D call TRBD2 from the table was never checked on the DNA. TRBV12-2 is annotated as a pseudogene. The CDR3 runs to 19 residues. The CDR3 sequence: CASRFEVSGGAGAQETQYF. In DNA, the CDR3 is TGTGCAAGTCGCTTCGAGGTTAGCGGGGGGGCCGGGGCCCAAGAGACCCAGTACTTC.

This clone was detected once. This chain uses TRBV9 with TRBJ2-7, with 8 bases lining up with TRBD1. This CDR3 comprises 17 residues. CDR1 SGDLS and CDR2 YYNGEE come from the germline V gene. Losses at the gene ends were 4 bases for V and 2 bases for J; bases not matched to a gene: 14. For the CDR3, the DNA is TGTGCCAGCAGCCCCCGAGGTGGGACAGGTGCTACCTACGAGCAGTACTTC. It specifies CASSPRGGTGATYEQYF.

The chain joins TRBV7-9 to TRBJ2-7, with TRBD1 matching 9 bases. The CDR3 runs 14 residues. The V gene's germline CDR1 is SEHNR and CDR2 FQNEAQ (reference sequence). Losses at the gene ends were 5 bases for V and 4 bases for J; bases not matched to a gene: 6. The CDR3 coding sequence is TGTGCCAGCAGCGACCGGGACAGGGTTTACGAGCAGTACTTC. It specifies CASSDRDRVYEQYF.

This chain uses TRBV28 with TRBJ1-2; unclear D gene. The CDR3 runs 15 residues. CDR1 and CDR2 (germline): MDHEN, SYDVKM. Trimming cost V 7 bases and J 4 bases, with 19 bases left between them. As DNA, the CDR3 is TGTGCCAGCACTCTATCCTCCCGGGTCGCCTATGGCTACACCTTC. Translation: CASTLSSRVAYGYTF.

V is TRBV7-9 and J is TRBJ2-7, with 7 positions matching TRBD1. V gave up 1 base and J gave up 4 bases; unmatched junction bases: 4. Germline values: CDR1 SEHNR, CDR2 FQNEAQ (reference sequence). The CDR3 has 14 residues. In DNA form, the CDR3 reads TGTGCCAGCAGCTTAGTGGGCAGGGGGTACGAGCAGTACTTC. It specifies CASSLVGRGYEQYF.

V usage is TRBV4-3 and J usage is TRBJ2-2; D not certain. V lost 1 base to trimming and J lost 1 base, with 4 bases between them. The germline V gene has CDR1 LGHNA and CDR2 YSLEER. The CDR3 totals 14 residues. The CDR3 here is CASSQVVNTGELFF. CDR3 bases: TGCGCCAGCAGCCAAGTAGTGAACACCGGGGAGCTGTTTTTT.

This clone was picked up a small number of times. V is TRBV18 and J is TRBJ2-7, with D possibly matching TRBD1 (8 bases). The CDR3 length is 14 residues. V was shortened by 4 bases and J by 2 bases, with 12 bases between the two germline ends. Germline V lookup: CDR1 KGHSH, CDR2 LQKENI. The DNA of the CDR3 is TGTGCCAGCTCACTCACAGGGGGGGCCTACGAGCAGTACTTC. This codes for CASSLTGGAYEQYF.

The V gene is TRBV4-3, the J gene TRBJ1-5, with D maybe TRBD1 (6 bases). CDR1 and CDR2 from the germline V gene are LGHNA and YSLEER. The CDR3 runs 15 residues. V was cut by 3 bases and J by 6 bases, with 15 bases left in between. CDR3: CASSQLTGMGQPQHF. CDR3 nucleotide sequence: TGCGCCAGCAGCCAGCTTACAGGGATGGGTCAGCCCCAGCATTTT.

V is TRBV5-4 and J is TRBJ1-5; D possibly corresponds to TRBD1 (6 bases). The V end was cut by 4 bases, the J end by 4 bases, with 12 bases between. Germline CDR1 SGHNT, CDR2 YYREEE (reference sequence). The CDR3 covers 14 residues. Written as DNA, the CDR3 is TGTGCCAGCAGCACCGGGACATCTAATCAGCCCCAGCATTTT. Its translation is CASSTGTSNQPQHF.

The chain joins TRBV19 to TRBJ2-4; 8 bases agree with TRBD2. CDR3 length: 15 residues. Germline V gene lookup returns CDR1 LNHDA and CDR2 SQIVND (reference sequence). V lost 6 bases and J lost 1; bases outside the gene matches: 5. CDR3 amino acids: CASRARTSAKNIQYF. CDR3 coding DNA: TGTGCCAGTAGGGCCCGGACTAGCGCCAAAAACATTCAGTACTTC.

The CDR3 spells CATSRETPGLATDTQYF. CDR3 nucleotide sequence: TGTGCCACCAGCAGAGAGACCCCGGGACTAGCGACAGATACGCAGTATTTT. V and J are TRBV15 and TRBJ2-3, with 10 positions matching TRBD2. V was clipped by 0 bases and J by 3 bases; unmatched bases: 6. The CDR3 is made up of 17 amino acids. Germline V CDR1 and CDR2: LNHNV, YYDKDF (reference sequence).

This clone has only one observation. This chain links TRBV7-9 with TRBJ2-2; D ambiguous. With 7 bases removed from V and 0 bases from J, the gap between germline ends came to 21 bases. Germline assignment: CDR1 SEHNR and CDR2 FQNEAQ (reference sequence). CDR3 length: 18 amino acids. The CDR3 sequence is CASTGSNLENANTGELFF. The CDR3 DNA sequence: TGTGCCAGCACCGGGTCCAACCTCGAGAATGCGAACACCGGGGAGCTGTTTTTT.

This clone appeared a single time. CDR3 sequence (DNA): TGTGCCAGCAGCTTAATATCGAGTTCGTACAATGAGCAGTTCTTC. It encodes CASSLISSSYNEQFF. The rearrangement links TRBV7-3 to TRBJ2-1, with no clear D. The CDR3 length is 15 residues. V lost 1 base and J 4 bases, leaving 11 bases between the germline ends. Germline CDR1 and CDR2: SGHTA and FQGTGA. The full variable domain, with the rest looked up from reference TRBV7-3 and TRBJ2-1, is GAGVSQTPSNKVTEKGKYVELRCDPISGHTALYWYRQSLGQGPEFLIYFQGTGAADDSGLPNDRFFAVRPEGSVSTLKIQRTERGDSAVYLCASSLISSSYNEQFFGPGTRLTVL.

The chain combines TRBV5-4 with TRBJ2-4, with 8 bases lining up with TRBD1. The CDR3 is 14 residues long. CDR1 SGHNT and CDR2 YYREEE come from the germline V gene (reference sequence). V dropped 5 bases and J dropped 9; count of bases not matched to a gene: 10. CDR3 sequence (DNA): TGTGCCAGCAGTCTGGCTGGGCAGGGGGCCATTCAGTACTTC. This translates into CASSLAGQGAIQYF.

The CDR3 nucleotides are TGTGCCAGCAGACTGACAGAGATGAACACTGAAGCTTTCTTT. It specifies CASRLTEMNTEAFF. The V call is TRBV5-8, the J call TRBJ1-1; perhaps TRBD1 as D (5 bases). CDR1 is SGHTS, CDR2 YDEGEE, per germline. Trimming cost V 5 bases and J 0 bases, with 11 bases left between them. This CDR3 is 14 amino acids long.

The chain has TRBV12-5 and TRBJ2-2, with 7 bases aligning to TRBD1. Trimming removed 4 bases from V and 0 bases from J; junction bases left unmatched: 14. Germline lookup yields CDR1 LGHNT and CDR2 FRNRAP. This CDR3 is built from 19 residues. Here the CDR3 reads CASGWGTGQEISNTGELFF. The CDR3 nucleotides are TGTGCTAGTGGTTGGGGAACCGGACAGGAAATCTCGAACACCGGGGAGCTGTTTTTT.

The chain employs TRBV6-4 and TRBJ2-1; 8 bases align to TRBD2. Losses at the gene ends were 6 bases for V and 7 bases for J; bases not matched to a gene: 11. The CDR3 contains 15 residues. Germline CDR1 and CDR2: MRHNA and SNTAGT. Here the CDR3 DNA reads TGTGCCAGCAGGCTGGTAGCGGGAAGCGGTAATGAGCAGTTCTTC. Amino acid sequence: CASRLVAGSGNEQFF.

The chain is built from TRBV6-5 and TRBJ2-7; 7 nucleotides match TRBD1. Trimming at V came to 1 base and at J to 5 bases, leaving 5 bases not matched to a gene. Looked up from germline, CDR1 is MNHEY and CDR2 is SVGAGI. The CDR3 is 14 residues long. CDR3 bases: TGTGCCAGCAGTTACTACCAGGGGGTTGACGAGCAGTACTTC. Translated: CASSYYQGVDEQYF.

The gene calls are TRBV30 and TRBJ2-2, with a tentative D call TRBD2 (6 bases). V was clipped by 0 bases and J by 3 bases, with 14 bases between them. CDR1 is GTSNPN, CDR2 SVGIG, per germline (reference sequence). The CDR3 has 16 residues. In DNA, the CDR3 is TGTGCCTGGAGTGTGGGGGGTGGATTTTACACCGGGGAGCTGTTTTTT. This codes for CAWSVGGGFYTGELFF. The full variable domain, rest sourced from reference TRBV30 and TRBJ2-2, is SQTIHQWPATLVQPVGSPLSLECTVEGTSNPNLYWYRQAAGRGLQLLFYSVGIGQISSEVPQNLSASRPQDRQFILSSKKLLLSDSGFYLCAWSVGGGFYTGELFFGEGSRLTVL.